Following are 28 T cell receptor beta chains from one sample sequenced in a study of cytomegalovirus exposure and HLA in healthy donors. PCR involved 60 Vbeta and 13 Jbeta primers. Only in-frame clones appear in the TCRdb table, and some are missing; sequencing was by immunoSEQ multiplex PCR. The sample includes roughly 130,000 clones, 84% of them seen just once. Sequenced sample: PBMCs. These receptors all stem from a woman aged 18-29 years in good health and CMV-seropositive.

V is TRBV6-1 and J is TRBJ2-7; perhaps TRBD2 as D (6 bases). V lost 1 base and J lost 2, with 9 bases in between. The CDR3 contains 14 residues. Looked up from germline, CDR1 is MNHNS and CDR2 is SASEGT. CDR3 sequence reads: CASSEEEGPYEQYF. The CDR3 region has the DNA TGTGCCAGCAGTGAAGAGGAGGGGCCCTACGAGCAGTACTTC.

There are a few counts of this clone. The chain employs TRBV23-1 and TRBJ1-1; 7 nucleotides agree with TRBD1. TRBV23-1 is an open reading frame whose function is uncertain. The length of the CDR3 is 16 residues. Germline trimming cut 2 bases from V and 1 base from J; bases unmatched to any gene: 7. The CDR3 DNA reads TGCGCCAGCAGTCAAGAATCAGGGGGTCGGAACACTGAAGCTTTCTTT. Translating it yields CASSQESGGRNTEAFF.

This clone was detected only once. The chain couples TRBV2 to TRBJ1-5, with D tentatively TRBD1 (5 bases). Trimming removed 7 bases at V and 2 bases at J, with 12 bases between. Germline assignment: CDR1 SNHLY and CDR2 FYNNEI. The CDR3 extends over 14 amino acids. As DNA, the CDR3 is TGTGCCAGCACCCAGGGAAGAGGCAATCAGCCCCAGCATTTT. This translates into CASTQGRGNQPQHF.

This clone was detected only once. The J gene is TRBJ1-6, the V gene TRBV30; tentative D call: TRBD1 (6 bases). The CDR3 is 12 amino acids. CDR1 is GTSNPN, CDR2 SVGIG, per germline (reference sequence). V shed 2 bases and J shed 10 bases, with 9 bases lying between them. The CDR3 nucleotides read TGTGCCTGGAGTAGGGGGGGCTCACCCCTCCACTTT. This encodes CAWSRGGSPLHF.

This clone has only one observation. This rearrangement joins TRBV28 to TRBJ2-7; 7 nucleotides line up with TRBD2. J was trimmed by 0 bases and V by 2 bases; bases with no gene match: 7. Germline lookup yields CDR1 MDHEN and CDR2 SYDVKM. This CDR3 is 16 amino acids long. The CDR3 is CASSLLAAIVSYEQYF. CDR3 sequence (DNA): TGTGCCAGCAGTTTACTAGCGGCCATCGTCTCCTACGAGCAGTACTTC.

J is TRBJ1-1 and V is TRBV6-5; D gene uncertain. The germline V gene encodes CDR1 MNHEY and CDR2 SVGAGI. The germline V and J ends were trimmed by 5 bases and 3 bases, with 10 bases remaining between them. This CDR3 has 13 amino acids. The CDR3: CASSGTRDTEAFF. The CDR3, as DNA: TGTGCCAGCAGTGGAACGCGGGACACTGAAGCTTTCTTT.

The V call is TRBV29-1, the J call TRBJ2-1; TRBD1 matches at 7 bases. Germline-derived CDR1 and CDR2 are SQVTM and ANQGSEA. There are 13 residues in the CDR3. V lost 7 bases and J lost 5; bases outside the gene matches: 8. The CDR3 DNA sequence: TGCAGCGCCTACGGGACAGTTAACAATGAGCAGTTCTTC. Encoded protein: CSAYGTVNNEQFF.

This clone is a singleton in its sample. The sample carries other DNA sequences with the same CDR3. The chain has TRBV7-9 and TRBJ2-1, with 11 bases lining up with TRBD2. Germline V gene sequence: CDR1 SEHNR, CDR2 FQNEAQ (reference sequence). After removal of 5 bases from V and 3 bases from J, the junction contained 3 bases not matched to a gene. This CDR3 contains 15 residues. DNA for the CDR3: TGTGCCAGCAGCCTCCTAGCGGGGGGCTACAATGAGCAGTTCTTC. Translating gives CASSLLAGGYNEQFF.

The genes are TRBV5-1 and TRBJ2-5, with 11 bases lining up with TRBD2. Germline CDR1 reads SGHRS; CDR2 reads YFSETQ. V was clipped by 0 bases and J by 4 bases; unmatched bases: 11. There are 18 residues in the CDR3. The CDR3 nucleotides are TGCGCCAGCAGCTTGGAGTCCCCTAGCGGGGGGTTGGGAGAGACCCAGTACTTC. Translating gives CASSLESPSGGLGETQYF.

The rearrangement uses TRBV10-2 and TRBJ1-1; D unclear. Trimming stripped 3 bases from V and 11 bases from J, with 10 bases between. Per the germline V gene, CDR1 is WSHSY and CDR2 is SAAADI. The length of the CDR3 is 11 residues. The CDR3 nucleotides are TGCGCCAGCAGTGATTGGGGAGTGGCTTTCTTT. Protein product: CASSDWGVAFF.

The rearrangement uses TRBV27 and TRBJ1-1, with D uncertain. The CDR3 has 13 residues. CDR1 MNHEY and CDR2 SMNVEV come from the germline V gene (reference sequence). Trimming shortened V by 5 bases and J by 6 bases, and 13 bases separated the two germline ends. CDR3 bases: TGTGCCAGCAGTCCCTTAGATCCTTCTGAAGCTTTCTTT. Protein product: CASSPLDPSEAFF.

In DNA form, the CDR3 reads TGTGCCATCAGTGAGGGTTTGCTAGCGGGGGGTAGAGATACGCAGTATTTT. It codes for CAISEGLLAGGRDTQYF. The V and J genes are TRBV10-3 and TRBJ2-3; 11 nucleotides match TRBD2. Per germline, CDR1 ENHRY and CDR2 SYGVKD. Trimming removed 2 bases from V and 5 bases from J; junction bases left unmatched: 9. The CDR3 covers 17 residues.

CDR3 nucleotide sequence: TGCGCCAGCAGCTCCCAGCTGGGAGGCGAGCAGTACTTC. It yields the protein CASSSQLGGEQYF. The chain recombines TRBV4-1 with TRBJ2-7; D may be TRBD2 (6 bases). Germline CDR1 is MGHRA and CDR2 is YSYEKL. The CDR3 runs to 13 residues. The ends were cut back, 5 bases at V and 6 bases at J, with 14 bases in the middle.

This chain connects TRBV5-4 to TRBJ1-1, with 8 positions matching TRBD1. The CDR3 covers 15 residues. Per germline, CDR1 SGHNT and CDR2 YYREEE (reference sequence). With V trimmed by 0 bases and J by 6 bases, 7 bases remained unmatched. CDR3 bases: TGTGCCAGCAGCTTGGACAGGGGGACCAACGCTGAAGCTTTCTTT. Its translation is CASSLDRGTNAEAFF. The full variable domain, in which reference TRBV5-4 and TRBJ1-1 provide the parts outside the CDR3, is ETGVTQSPTHLIKTRGQQVTLRCSSQSGHNTVSWYQQALGQGPQFIFQYYREEENGRGNFPPRFSGLQFPNYSSELNVNALELDDSALYLCASSLDRGTNAEAFFGQGTRLTVV.

The rearrangement joins TRBV7-3 to TRBJ2-3, with 13 bases lining up with TRBD2. Germline CDR1 reads SGHTA; CDR2 reads FQGTGA. This CDR3 has 20 amino acids. Trimming removed 4 bases from V and 2 bases from J; junction bases left unmatched: 15. This CDR3 reads CASSSLLAGGPVFTTDTQYF. The CDR3 DNA is TGTGCCAGCAGCTCCCTACTAGCGGGGGGGCCGGTATTCACCACAGATACGCAGTATTTT.

The chain links TRBV5-1 to TRBJ2-5; 7 bases agree with TRBD2. This CDR3 contains 15 residues. The J segment lost 5 bases and the V segment lost 0 bases, leaving 7 bases of the junction unmatched. The germline V gene encodes CDR1 SGHRS and CDR2 YFSETQ. CDR3 sequence: CASSLGGLLGETQYF. In nucleotides, the CDR3 is TGCGCCAGCAGCTTGGGGGGACTATTAGGGGAGACCCAGTACTTC.

This clone was found once. This sequence joins TRBV4-1 and TRBJ2-3; D ambiguous. Germline loops: CDR1 MGHRA, CDR2 YSYEKL. The CDR3 runs 14 residues. Between the trimmed V and J ends, which lost 0 bases and 6 bases, there was a span of 10 bases. The CDR3 loop reads CASSQEEQADTQYF. The CDR3 bases are TGCGCCAGCAGCCAAGAAGAGCAGGCGGATACGCAGTATTTT.

In this sample, this clone turned up a few times. CDR3 DNA: TGCGCCAGCAGCCCCGCCGGGGGAAGGGCTTTCTTT. It yields the protein CASSPAGGRAFF. The V call is TRBV4-1, the J call TRBJ1-1, with D possibly TRBD1 on 5 matching bases. V was trimmed by 4 bases and J by 11 bases, leaving 14 bases between them. CDR1 and CDR2 from the germline V gene are MGHRA and YSYEKL. CDR3 length: 12 amino acids.

The gene calls are TRBV18 and TRBJ1-5, with 9 bases that match TRBD1. CDR3 length equals 15 residues. After removal of 3 bases from V and 7 bases from J, the junction contained 7 bases not matched to a gene. Germline assignment: CDR1 KGHSH and CDR2 LQKENI. CDR3 sequence: CASSPPGQGIQPQHF. For the CDR3, the DNA is TGTGCCAGCTCACCCCCGGGACAGGGTATCCAGCCCCAGCATTTT.

This rearrangement joins TRBV13 to TRBJ1-3; D uncertain. V was pared by 5 bases and J by 7 bases, with 15 bases between. CDR1 PRHDT and CDR2 FYEKMQ come from the germline V gene (reference sequence). The CDR3 consists of 14 residues. The CDR3 sequence: CASSPPGGENTIYF. The CDR3 region has the DNA TGTGCCAGCAGCCCACCCGGTGGAGAGAACACCATATATTTT.

This sequence joins TRBV5-1 and TRBJ2-1; 14 bases fit TRBD2. The germline V gene encodes CDR1 SGHRS and CDR2 YFSETQ. The CDR3 runs to 17 residues. V gave up 4 bases and J gave up 5 bases; unmatched junction bases: 8. The CDR3: CASSAGLAGALNNEQFF. CDR3 nucleotide sequence: TGCGCCAGCAGCGCGGGACTAGCGGGGGCCCTTAACAATGAGCAGTTCTTC.

V gene TRBV7-6 combines with J gene TRBJ1-6, with D possibly being TRBD1 (5 bases). V lost 5 bases to trimming and J lost 0 bases, with 8 bases between them. The CDR3 loop spans 15 amino acids. The V gene's germline CDR1 is SGHVS and CDR2 FNYEAQ. The CDR3: CASSLDSSYNSPLHF. CDR3 coding DNA: TGTGCCAGCAGCCTAGACAGCTCCTATAATTCACCCCTCCACTTT.

J is TRBJ2-5 and V is TRBV19; D gene uncertain. The CDR3 sequence is 14 residues long. Germline V gene data show CDR1 as LNHDA and CDR2 as SQIVND (reference sequence). V dropped 1 base and J dropped 1 base, with 7 bases sitting between them. The CDR3 DNA reads as TGTGCCAGTAGTATAGGGCCCAGCCAAGAGACCCAGTACTTC. Translation gives CASSIGPSQETQYF.

J is TRBJ2-5 and V is TRBV7-3; 11 bases map to TRBD1. CDR3 length equals 15 residues. The J segment lost 4 bases and the V segment lost 2 bases, leaving 3 bases of the junction unmatched. Germline V gene sequence: CDR1 SGHTA, CDR2 FQGTGA. CDR3 nucleotides: TGTGCCAGCAGCTTACGGGGGACAGGGGGAGAGACCCAGTACTTC. This codes for CASSLRGTGGETQYF.

The chain employs TRBV7-2 and TRBJ1-5; D is perhaps TRBD1 (6 bases). CDR1 and CDR2 (germline): SGHTA, FQGNSA. V gave up 3 bases and J gave up 9 bases, with 9 bases separating them. This CDR3 is built from 12 residues. The CDR3 bases are TGTGCCAGCAGCTTTTGGGGGCCGCCCCAGCATTTT. Encoded protein: CASSFWGPPQHF.

This clone was observed a few times. The chain recombines TRBV4-1 with TRBJ2-7, with no clear D. CDR3 size: 13 residues. The ends were cut back, 3 bases at V and 2 bases at J, with 8 bases in the middle. From germline, CDR1 is MGHRA and CDR2 YSYEKL. In DNA form, the CDR3 reads TGCGCCAGCAGCCATCGCGGAGCCTACGAGCAGTACTTC. It specifies CASSHRGAYEQYF.

The chain links TRBV18 to TRBJ1-3; a possible D gene is TRBD1 (6 bases). Germline CDR1 KGHSH, CDR2 LQKENI. With 5 bases removed from V and 5 bases from J, the gap between germline ends came to 22 bases. This CDR3 is built from 17 residues. The CDR3 is CASSDPGGQVRRNTIYF. The CDR3 nucleotides read TGTGCCAGCTCAGATCCTGGGGGCCAGGTGCGAAGAAACACCATATATTTT.

This clone has only a few counts. The V and J genes are TRBV4-1 and TRBJ1-2; TRBD1 matches 7 bases. There are 15 residues in the CDR3. V shed 2 bases, J shed 4 bases, and the junction held 7 bases outside the gene matches. Looked up from germline, CDR1 is MGHRA and CDR2 is YSYEKL. DNA for the CDR3: TGCGCCAGCAGCCAACCCCGACAGGGAGGCTATGGCTACACCTTC. Translated: CASSQPRQGGYGYTF.